This T cell receptor beta chain was recovered during a study of shared clonotypes between healthy human individuals. Original processing methods: Junction-only sequences without quality scores came from ImmunoSEQ, so filtering differed. Sequenced by immunoSEQ multiplex PCR; TCRdb stores in-frame clones only, minus some. That table gives V, J and clone size, and the DNA gave D and trimming. The sample consists of some 79,000 clones, 50% to 70% of them appearing once. Germline V lookup: CDR1 MNHEY, CDR2 SVGAGI. V gave up 5 bases and J gave up 4 bases, with 5 bases separating them. This CDR3 comprises 11 residues. In this sample, this clone turned up a few times. Its specificity is unknown. Study-wide results and caveats: Sharing across four donors was highest in naive CD4 (around 5%) and lowest in memory CD8 (roughly 0.4%). Compared with clonotypes that all four donors shared, non-shared clonotypes had lower generation probabilities.

The TCR was taken from a man between 25 and 39 years old in good health. The sample was memory CD8+ T cells sorted from blood. Noted subset: CD45RO+ cells pooled with CCR7-negative TemRA cells. The rearrangement links TRBV6-5 to TRBJ1-2; D ambiguous. The CDR3 sequence: CASSQSYGYTF. CDR3 nucleotide sequence: TGTGCCAGCAGTCAAAGCTATGGCTACACCTTC.